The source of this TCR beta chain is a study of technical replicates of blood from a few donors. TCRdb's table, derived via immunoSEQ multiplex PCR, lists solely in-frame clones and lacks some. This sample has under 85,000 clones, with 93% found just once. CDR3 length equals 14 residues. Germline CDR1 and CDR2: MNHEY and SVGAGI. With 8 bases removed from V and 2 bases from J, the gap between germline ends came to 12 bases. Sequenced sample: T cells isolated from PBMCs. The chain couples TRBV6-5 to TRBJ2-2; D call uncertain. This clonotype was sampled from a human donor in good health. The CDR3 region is CASGREFNTGELFF. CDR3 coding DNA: TGTGCCAGCGGGCGAGAGTTCAACACCGGGGAGCTGTTTTTT.